This T cell receptor (beta chain) was identified in a study of T cells after yellow fever vaccination. General study findings and limits: The CD4 and CD8 compartments had a small share of their clonotypes in common.

This CDR3 region has 13 residues. In making TCR cDNA, 5'RACE template switching added a universal primer site and UMIs to it. TCRdb reanalysed the 5' RACE reads using MiXCR and keeps one entry per CDR3 protein. The sample shows tens of thousands of distinct CDR3 sequences, 6.5% to 9% of them seen only once. A remark on this clonotype: Its antigen is undetermined.

The chain has TRBV23-1 and TRBJ2-1, with a possible D match to TRBD1 (6 bases). TRBV23-1 is an ORF, and what it does is uncertain. This clonotype was sampled from a young man who received the YFV17D yellow fever vaccine. Material: CD8+ T cells sorted from PBMCs, obtained 15 days after the yellow fever booster vaccination. The CDR3 region is CPRVGTQYNEQFF. The DNA of the CDR3 is TGCCCCCGAGTGGGGACACAGTACAATGAGCAGTTCTTC.